These T cell receptor beta chains were read from a single sample in a study of T cell repertoires in cytomegalovirus infection. TCRdb re-derived calls from the reads in MiXCR, one entry per CDR3 protein. The data contain about 300,000 distinct CDR3 sequences, approximately 8.9% of them singletons. The sample was PBMCs. Source of these receptors: a human donor in good health (CMV status not recorded). Some clones in this sample may be carry-over from other donors' samples. Both conserved end residues are part of each CDR3. Fields, in order: V gene, clone size, J gene, D gene, CDR3 protein, CDR3 DNA. A D gene is named only where the DNA matches it firmly. A clone size is listed for some rows: how often the clone was seen (once, few, many), or a class if it is expanded.

TRBV5-1	many	TRBJ2-5	.	CASSLGGPEQETQYF	TGCGCCAGCAGCTTGGGGGGTCCGGAACAAGAGACCCAGTACTTC
TRBV7-9	many	TRBJ2-7	.	CASSWDPAYEQYF	TGTGCCAGCAGCTGGGACCCAGCCTACGAGCAGTACTTC
TRBV9	.	TRBJ1-6	TRBD1	CASSVDRDNSPLHF	TGTGCCAGCAGCGTTGACAGGGACAATTCACCCCTCCACTTT
TRBV28	.	TRBJ1-6	.	CASSDFRAPDSPLHF	TGTGCCAGCAGTGATTTCAGGGCCCCAGATTCACCCCTCCACTTT
TRBV12-3/TRBV12-4	.	TRBJ2-1	.	CASSPYGYNEQFF	TGTGCCAGCAGTCCCTATGGATACAATGAGCAGTTCTTC
TRBV10-3	.	TRBJ2-1	TRBD1	CAIRRGQVTYNEQFF	TGTGCCATCAGGAGAGGACAGGTTACGTACAATGAGCAGTTCTTC
TRBV4-3	few	TRBJ1-5	TRBD1	CASSLFLGQGTQPQHF	TGCGCCAGCAGCCTTTTTTTAGGACAGGGAACTCAGCCCCAGCATTTT
TRBV7-9	many	TRBJ1-4	TRBD1	CASSSKGQARAEKLFF	TGTGCCAGCAGCTCGAAAGGACAGGCAAGGGCAGAAAAACTGTTTTTT
TRBV20-1	.	TRBJ1-1	.	CSARPGHRNTEAFF	TGCAGTGCTAGGCCGGGACACCGAAACACTGAAGCTTTCTTT
TRBV14	.	TRBJ2-2	.	CASSQVDPGQLRTGELFF	TGTGCCAGCAGCCAAGTAGATCCTGGGCAGCTGCGAACCGGGGAGCTGTTTTTT
TRBV5-5	many	TRBJ1-5	.	CASSLQQIVQPQHF	TGTGCCAGCAGCTTGCAACAGATAGTTCAGCCCCAGCATTTT
TRBV18	few	TRBJ2-3	.	CASYVWGADTQYF	TGTGCCAGCTACGTCTGGGGAGCAGATACGCAGTATTTT
TRBV12-3/TRBV12-4	.	TRBJ1-5	.	CASSLAISNQPQHF	TGTGCCAGCAGTTTAGCTATCAGCAATCAGCCCCAGCATTTT
TRBV10-1	few	TRBJ1-2	TRBD1	CASSKQGNDGYTF	TGCGCCAGCAGCAAACAGGGGAACGATGGCTACACCTTC
TRBV20-1	.	TRBJ2-1	TRBD2	CSASGLAGTGNEQFF	TGCAGTGCTTCCGGACTAGCGGGGACGGGGAATGAGCAGTTCTTC
TRBV12-5	many	TRBJ2-1	.	CASAPGAREQFF	TGTGCTAGTGCCCCAGGGGCTCGTGAGCAGTTCTTC
TRBV7-8	.	TRBJ2-5	.	CASSWEGGRETQYF	TGTGCCAGCAGCTGGGAGGGGGGGAGAGAGACCCAGTACTTC
TRBV5-1	.	TRBJ2-5	TRBD2	CASSASGTEGTQYF	TGCGCCAGCAGTGCTAGCGGGACCGAGGGGACCCAGTACTTC
TRBV18	few	TRBJ1-2	TRBD1	CASSPQQGGGYTF	TGTGCCAGCTCACCACAACAGGGGGGAGGCTACACCTTC
TRBV6-6	many	TRBJ1-5	.	CASVAGSDGNQPQHF	TGTGCCAGCGTCGCAGGGTCCGATGGCAATCAGCCCCAGCATTTT
TRBV27	many	TRBJ2-4	.	CASSPRTVNIQYF	TGTGCCAGCAGTCCACGGACAGTAAACATTCAGTACTTC
TRBV20-1	.	TRBJ2-3	.	CSASKGHGTDTQYF	TGCAGTGCTAGCAAGGGGCATGGCACAGATACGCAGTATTTT
TRBV5-4	many	TRBJ2-1	TRBD2	CASSPVGAGNPNEQFF	TGTGCCAGCAGCCCCGTAGGAGCGGGGAACCCCAATGAGCAGTTCTTC
TRBV15	few	TRBJ1-1	.	CATSPVGNTEAFF	TGTGCCACCAGCCCGGTCGGGAACACTGAAGCTTTCTTT
TRBV20-1	many	TRBJ2-3	.	CSARLAGPETDTQYF	TGCAGTGCTAGATTGGCGGGCCCGGAGACAGATACGCAGTATTTT
TRBV13	.	TRBJ2-2	TRBD2	CASSLRGVNTGELFF	TGTGCCAGCAGCTTACGGGGGGTGAACACCGGGGAGCTGTTTTTT
TRBV27	many	TRBJ1-5	.	CASSATQASNQPQHF	TGTGCCAGCAGCGCGACTCAAGCCAGCAATCAGCCCCAGCATTTT
TRBV6-5	many	TRBJ2-1	.	CASSYRGGGQFF	TGTGCCAGCAGTTATCGAGGGGGTGGTCAGTTCTTC